The clone carrying this T cell receptor (beta chain) was seen at least ten times. The CDR3 is 11 amino acids. The V end was cut by 6 bases, the J end by 1 base, with 4 bases between. The germline gives CDR1 SGHRS, CDR2 YFSETQ. This specimen belongs to a study of metastatic and nonmetastatic thyroid tumors. Before thyroid surgery, none of the patients had received any treatment. TCRdb called clones again from the PCR reads with MiXCR. The data show 85,000 to 100,000 clones, roughly 13% seen once. This TCR came from a female donor with papillary thyroid cancer or a benign thyroid nodule (not recorded which). Some clones in this sample may be carry-over from other donors' samples. The chain employs TRBV5-1 and TRBJ2-5, with D uncertain. The source material was blood. Here the CDR3 DNA reads TGCGCCAGCATGATCCAAGAGACCCAGTACTTC. Protein sequence: CASMIQETQYF. Based on the CDR3 plus reference TRBV5-1 and TRBJ2-5, the full variable domain is KAGVTQTPRYLIKTRGQQVTLSCSPISGHRSVSWYQQTPGQGLQFLFEYFSETQRNKGNFPGRFSGRQFSNSRSEMNVSTLELGDSALYLCASMIQETQYFGPGTRLLVL.